This T cell receptor beta chain derives from a study of cytomegalovirus exposure and HLA in healthy donors. Study details: Unique TCRs from HLA-typed donors, 65 million to 85 million of them, were held in an early data release.

The CDR3 sequence is 13 residues long. Per germline, CDR1 KGHSH and CDR2 LQKENI. The ends lost 3 bases at V and 5 bases at J; junction bases unmatched: 1. Regarding the study as a whole: V- and J-gene trimming in TCR beta was tied to a missense DCLRE1C variant by an analysis performed later.

The PCR made use of 60 Vbeta and 13 Jbeta primers. Profiled with immunoSEQ multiplex PCR; TCRdb holds only in-frame clones, not every one. This sample has a few hundred thousand clones, with approximately 70% found just once. Details on this clone: Its antigen is as yet unknown.

The chain combines TRBV18 with TRBJ1-5, with 7 bases that match TRBD1. The receptor was derived from a woman younger than 45 in good health and CMV-seronegative. The sample was PBMCs. CDR3 amino acids: CASSPGTDQPQHF. In nucleotides, the CDR3 is TGTGCCAGCTCACCCGGGACAGATCAGCCCCAGCATTTT.